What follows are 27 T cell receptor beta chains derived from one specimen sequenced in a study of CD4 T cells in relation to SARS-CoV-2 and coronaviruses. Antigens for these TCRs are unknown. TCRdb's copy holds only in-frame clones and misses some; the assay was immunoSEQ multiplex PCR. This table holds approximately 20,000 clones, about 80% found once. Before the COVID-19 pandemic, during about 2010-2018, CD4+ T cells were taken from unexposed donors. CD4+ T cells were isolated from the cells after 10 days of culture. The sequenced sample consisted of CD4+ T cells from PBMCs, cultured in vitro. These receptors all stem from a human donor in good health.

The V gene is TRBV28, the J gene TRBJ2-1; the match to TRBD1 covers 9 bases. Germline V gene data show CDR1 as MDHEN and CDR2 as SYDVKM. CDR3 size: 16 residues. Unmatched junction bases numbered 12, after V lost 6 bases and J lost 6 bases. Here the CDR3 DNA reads TGTGCCAGCAGAAAAATCAGACAGGGGGTCGGCAATGAGCAGTTCTTC. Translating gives CASRKIRQGVGNEQFF.

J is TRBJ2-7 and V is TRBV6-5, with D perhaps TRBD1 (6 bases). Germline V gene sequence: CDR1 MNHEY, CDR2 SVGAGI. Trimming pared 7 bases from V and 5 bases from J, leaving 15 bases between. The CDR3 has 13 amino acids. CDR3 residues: CASNGQPSDEQYF. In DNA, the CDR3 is TGTGCCAGCAACGGACAGCCCTCGGACGAGCAGTACTTC.

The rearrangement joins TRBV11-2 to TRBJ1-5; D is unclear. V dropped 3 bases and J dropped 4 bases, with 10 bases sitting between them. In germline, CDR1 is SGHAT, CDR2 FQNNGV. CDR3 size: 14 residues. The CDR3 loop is CASSLEGGNQPQHF. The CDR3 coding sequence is TGTGCCAGCAGCTTGGAAGGTGGGAATCAGCCCCAGCATTTT.

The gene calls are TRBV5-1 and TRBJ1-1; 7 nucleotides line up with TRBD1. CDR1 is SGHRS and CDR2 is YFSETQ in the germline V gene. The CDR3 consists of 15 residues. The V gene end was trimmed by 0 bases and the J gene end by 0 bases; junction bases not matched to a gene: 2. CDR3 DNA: TGCGCCAGCAGCTTGGAGGGACAGATGAACACTGAAGCTTTCTTT. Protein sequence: CASSLEGQMNTEAFF.

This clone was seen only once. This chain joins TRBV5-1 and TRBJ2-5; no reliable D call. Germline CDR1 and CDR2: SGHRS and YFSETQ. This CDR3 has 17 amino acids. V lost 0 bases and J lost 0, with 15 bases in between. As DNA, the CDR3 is TGCGCCAGCAGCTTGGCCTGGGCCAGCGCTAACCAAGAGACCCAGTACTTC. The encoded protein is CASSLAWASANQETQYF.

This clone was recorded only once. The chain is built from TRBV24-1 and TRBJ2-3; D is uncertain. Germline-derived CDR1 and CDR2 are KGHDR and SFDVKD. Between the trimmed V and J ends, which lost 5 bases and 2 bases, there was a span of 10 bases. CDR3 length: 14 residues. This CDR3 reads CATSGSGTTDTQYF. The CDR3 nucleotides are TGTGCCACCAGTGGTTCAGGAACCACAGATACGCAGTATTTT.

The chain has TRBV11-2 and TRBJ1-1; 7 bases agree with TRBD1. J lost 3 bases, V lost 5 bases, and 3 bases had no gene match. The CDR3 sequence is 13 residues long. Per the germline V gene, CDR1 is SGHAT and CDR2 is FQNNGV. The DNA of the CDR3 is TGTGCCAGCAGCCGACAGGGTTACACTGAAGCTTTCTTT. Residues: CASSRQGYTEAFF.

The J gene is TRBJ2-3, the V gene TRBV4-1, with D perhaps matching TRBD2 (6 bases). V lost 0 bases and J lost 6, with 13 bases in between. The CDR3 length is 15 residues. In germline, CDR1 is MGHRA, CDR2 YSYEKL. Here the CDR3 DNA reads TGCGCCAGCAGCCAAGACCCGGGAGCAGCCGATACGCAGTATTTT. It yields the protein CASSQDPGAADTQYF.

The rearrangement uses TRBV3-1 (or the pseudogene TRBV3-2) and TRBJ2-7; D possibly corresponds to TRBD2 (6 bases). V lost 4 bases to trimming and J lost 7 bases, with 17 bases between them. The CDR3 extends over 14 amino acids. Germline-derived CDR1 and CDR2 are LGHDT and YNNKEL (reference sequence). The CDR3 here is CASSPRSLGGEQYF. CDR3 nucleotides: TGTGCCAGCAGCCCGCGCTCCTTGGGAGGTGAGCAGTACTTC.

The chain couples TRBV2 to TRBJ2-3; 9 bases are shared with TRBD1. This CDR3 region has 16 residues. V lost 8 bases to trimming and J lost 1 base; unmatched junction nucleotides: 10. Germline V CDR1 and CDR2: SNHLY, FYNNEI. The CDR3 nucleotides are TGTGCCAGCGGGGACAGGGAAACCTCTCGCACAGATACGCAGTATTTT. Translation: CASGDRETSRTDTQYF.

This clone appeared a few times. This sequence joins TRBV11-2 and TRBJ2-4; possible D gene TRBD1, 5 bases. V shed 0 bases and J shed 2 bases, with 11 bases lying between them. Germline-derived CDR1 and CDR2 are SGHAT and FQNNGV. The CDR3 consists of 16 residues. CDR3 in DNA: TGTGCCAGCAGCTTAGAGGGGCGTTCTACCAAAAACATTCAGTACTTC. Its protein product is CASSLEGRSTKNIQYF. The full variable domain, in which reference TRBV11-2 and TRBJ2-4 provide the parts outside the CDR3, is EAGVAQSPRYKIIEKRQSVAFWCNPISGHATLYWYQQILGQGPKLLIQFQNNGVVDDSQLPKDRFSAERLKGVDSTLKIQPAKLEDSAVYLCASSLEGRSTKNIQYFGAGTRLSVL.

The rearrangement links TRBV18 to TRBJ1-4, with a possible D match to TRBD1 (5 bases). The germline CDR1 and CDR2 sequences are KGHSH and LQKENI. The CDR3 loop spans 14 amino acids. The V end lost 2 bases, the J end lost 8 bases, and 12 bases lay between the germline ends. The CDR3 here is CASSPSRVREKLFF. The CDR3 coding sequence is TGTGCCAGCTCACCAAGCAGGGTTCGGGAAAAACTGTTTTTT. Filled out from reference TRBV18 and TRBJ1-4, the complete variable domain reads NAGVMQNPRHLVRRRGQEARLRCSPMKGHSHVYWYRQLPEEGLKFMVYLQKENIIDESGMPKERFSAEFPKEGPSILRIQQVVRGDSAAYFCASSPSRVREKLFFGSGTQLSVL.

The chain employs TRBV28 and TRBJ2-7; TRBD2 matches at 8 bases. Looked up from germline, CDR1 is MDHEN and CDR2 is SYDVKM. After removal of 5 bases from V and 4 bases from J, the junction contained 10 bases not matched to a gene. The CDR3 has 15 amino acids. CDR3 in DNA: TGTGCCAGCAGTGCTCTATCGGGACTAGGGTACGAGCAGTACTTC. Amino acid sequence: CASSALSGLGYEQYF.

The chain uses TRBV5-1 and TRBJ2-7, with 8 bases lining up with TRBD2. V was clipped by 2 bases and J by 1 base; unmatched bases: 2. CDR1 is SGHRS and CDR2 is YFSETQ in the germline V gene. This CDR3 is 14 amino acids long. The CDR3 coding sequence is TGCGCCAGCAGCTTCGGGGGGGGTTCCTACGAGCAGTACTTC. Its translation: CASSFGGGSYEQYF.

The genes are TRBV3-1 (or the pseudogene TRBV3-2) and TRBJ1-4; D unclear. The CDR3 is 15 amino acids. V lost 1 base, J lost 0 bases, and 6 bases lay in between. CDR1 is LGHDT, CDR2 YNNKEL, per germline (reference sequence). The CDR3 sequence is CASSQGAATNEKLFF. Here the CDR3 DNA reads TGTGCCAGCAGCCAAGGGGCAGCAACTAATGAAAAACTGTTTTTT.

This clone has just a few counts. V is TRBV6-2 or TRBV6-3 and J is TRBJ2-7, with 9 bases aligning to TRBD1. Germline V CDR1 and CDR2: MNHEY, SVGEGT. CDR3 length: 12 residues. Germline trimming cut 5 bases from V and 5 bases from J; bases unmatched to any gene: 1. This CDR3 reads CASSGDRDEQYF. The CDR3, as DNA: TGTGCCAGCAGTGGGGACAGGGACGAGCAGTACTTC.

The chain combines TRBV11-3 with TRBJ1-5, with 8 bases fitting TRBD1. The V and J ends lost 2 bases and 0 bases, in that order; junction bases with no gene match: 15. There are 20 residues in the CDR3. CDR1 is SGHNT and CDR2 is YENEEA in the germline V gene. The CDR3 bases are TGTGCCAGCAGCTTACACCCAGGGGGCCCCAGGTCGTATAGCAATCAGCCCCAGCATTTT. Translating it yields CASSLHPGGPRSYSNQPQHF.

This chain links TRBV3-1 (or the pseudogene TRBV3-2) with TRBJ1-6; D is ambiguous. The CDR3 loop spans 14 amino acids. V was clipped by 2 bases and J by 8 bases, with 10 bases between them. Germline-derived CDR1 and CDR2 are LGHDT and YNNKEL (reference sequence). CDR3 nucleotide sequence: TGTGCCAGCAGCCAACTCGTTAGGGATTCACCCCTCCACTTT. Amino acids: CASSQLVRDSPLHF.

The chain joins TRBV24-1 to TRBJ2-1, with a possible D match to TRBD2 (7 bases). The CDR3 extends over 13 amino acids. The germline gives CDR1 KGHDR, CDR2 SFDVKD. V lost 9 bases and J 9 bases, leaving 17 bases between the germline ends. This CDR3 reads CATRPGGRGEQFF. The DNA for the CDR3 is TGTGCCACCCGGCCGGGGGGCCGTGGTGAGCAGTTCTTC.

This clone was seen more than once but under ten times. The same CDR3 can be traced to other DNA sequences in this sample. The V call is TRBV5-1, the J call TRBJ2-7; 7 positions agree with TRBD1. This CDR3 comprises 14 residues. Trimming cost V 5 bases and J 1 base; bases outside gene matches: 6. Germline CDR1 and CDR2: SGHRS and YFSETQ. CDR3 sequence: CASRLRQGSYEQYF. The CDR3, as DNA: TGCGCCAGCAGGTTAAGACAGGGATCCTACGAGCAGTACTTC.

CDR3 bases: TGCGCCAGCAGCAACCGAGCTGGAGGGTCTGGAAACACCATATATTTT. It yields the protein CASSNRAGGSGNTIYF. The genes are TRBV5-1 and TRBJ1-3; D gene ambiguous. V lost 4 bases, J lost 1 base, and 15 bases lay in between. In germline, CDR1 is SGHRS, CDR2 YFSETQ. The CDR3 spans 16 residues.

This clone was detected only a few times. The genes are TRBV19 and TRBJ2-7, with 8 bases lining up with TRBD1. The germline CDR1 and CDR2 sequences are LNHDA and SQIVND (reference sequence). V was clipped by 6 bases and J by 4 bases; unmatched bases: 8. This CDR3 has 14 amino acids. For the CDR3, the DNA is TGTGCCAGTAGCCCTGAGTGGGACAGGTACGAGCAGTACTTC. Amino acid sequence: CASSPEWDRYEQYF.

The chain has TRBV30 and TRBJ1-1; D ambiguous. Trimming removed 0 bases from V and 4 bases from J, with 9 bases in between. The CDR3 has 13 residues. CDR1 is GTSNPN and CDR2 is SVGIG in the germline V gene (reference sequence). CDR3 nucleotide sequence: TGTGCCTGGAGTGTACCTGGGCGCACTGAAGCTTTCTTT. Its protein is CAWSVPGRTEAFF.

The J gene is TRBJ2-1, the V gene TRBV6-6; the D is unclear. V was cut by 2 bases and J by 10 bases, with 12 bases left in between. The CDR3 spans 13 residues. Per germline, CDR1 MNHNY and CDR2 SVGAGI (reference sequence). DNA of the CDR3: TGTGCCAGCAGTTACGAGGTGGGTAGAGAGCAGTTCTTC. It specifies CASSYEVGREQFF.

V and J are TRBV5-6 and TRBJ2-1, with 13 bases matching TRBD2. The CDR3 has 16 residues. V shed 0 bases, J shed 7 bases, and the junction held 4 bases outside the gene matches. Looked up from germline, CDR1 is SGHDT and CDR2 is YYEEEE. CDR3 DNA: TGTGCCAGCAGCTTGGTAAGGACTAGCGGGGGTAATGAGCAGTTCTTC. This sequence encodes CASSLVRTSGGNEQFF.

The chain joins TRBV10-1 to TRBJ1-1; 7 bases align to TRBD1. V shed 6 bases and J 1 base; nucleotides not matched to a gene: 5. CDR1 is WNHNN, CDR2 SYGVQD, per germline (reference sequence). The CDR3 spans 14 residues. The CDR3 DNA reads TGCGCCAGCAGCCCCGGGACAGCGAACACTGAAGCTTTCTTT. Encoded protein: CASSPGTANTEAFF.

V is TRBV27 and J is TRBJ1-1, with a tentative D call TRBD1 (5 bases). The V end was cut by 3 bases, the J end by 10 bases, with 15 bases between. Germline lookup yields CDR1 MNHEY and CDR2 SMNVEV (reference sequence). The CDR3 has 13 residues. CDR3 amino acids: CASSLGGDFRAFF. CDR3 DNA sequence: TGTGCCAGCAGTTTGGGGGGGGATTTCAGAGCTTTCTTT.